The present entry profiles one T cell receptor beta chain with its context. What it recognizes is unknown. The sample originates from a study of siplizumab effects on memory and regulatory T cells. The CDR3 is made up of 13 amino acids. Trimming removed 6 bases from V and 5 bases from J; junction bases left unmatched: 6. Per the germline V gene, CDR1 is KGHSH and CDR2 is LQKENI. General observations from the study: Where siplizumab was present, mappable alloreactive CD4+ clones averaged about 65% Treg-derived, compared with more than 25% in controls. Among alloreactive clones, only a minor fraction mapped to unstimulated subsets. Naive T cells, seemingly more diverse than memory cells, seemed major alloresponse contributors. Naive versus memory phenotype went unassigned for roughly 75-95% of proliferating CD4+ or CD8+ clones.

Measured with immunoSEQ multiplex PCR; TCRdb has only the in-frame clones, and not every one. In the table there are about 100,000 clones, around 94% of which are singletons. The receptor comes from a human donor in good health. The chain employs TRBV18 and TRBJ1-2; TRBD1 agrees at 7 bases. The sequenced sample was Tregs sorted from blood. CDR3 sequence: CASSIGTEYGYTF. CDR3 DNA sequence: TGTGCCAGCTCCATCGGGACAGAATATGGCTACACCTTC.